The clone carrying this T cell receptor (beta chain) was detected many times. This entry belongs to a study of T cells in Graves' hyperthyroidism and ophthalmopathy. At the level of the study: Peripheral blood sampling occurred at initial diagnosis, before any treatment.

Amplified regions were TCR beta CDR3 sequences from RNA transcripts. The HTBI primer set was used in a first-round RT-PCR of the TCR CDR3. MiXCR, applied by TCRdb to the multiplex PCR reads, yields one record per CDR3 protein. The sample records some 300,000 distinct CDR3 sequences, roughly 15% being singletons. V was cut by 5 bases and J by 1 base, with 11 bases left in between. Germline V CDR1 and CDR2: GTSNPN, SVGIG (reference sequence). This CDR3 has 13 residues. The specimen sequenced was blood. The rearrangement joins TRBV30 to TRBJ1-1; D not resolved. The sequence derives from a man aged 25 to 40 with Graves' hyperthyroidism. CDR3: CAWAPLSNTEAFF. CDR3 in DNA: TGTGCCTGGGCCCCCCTATCGAACACTGAAGCTTTCTTT.